Below, 5 T cell receptor beta chains from the same sample are listed, as sequenced in a study of technical replicates of blood from a few donors. Here immunoSEQ multiplex PCR was the method, and the copy in TCRdb shows in-frame clones only, minus some. Counted here are 70,000 to 95,000 clones, around 95% occurring once; the ten biggest clones make up around 0.23%. Sequences were obtained from T cells isolated from PBMCs. All receptors derive from a human donor in good health.

The V gene is TRBV7-9, the J gene TRBJ1-1; D uncertain. Germline V gene data show CDR1 as SEHNR and CDR2 as FQNEAQ (reference sequence). The V end lost 0 bases, the J end lost 3 bases, and 11 bases lay between the germline ends. The CDR3 loop spans 15 amino acids. As DNA, the CDR3 is TGTGCCAGCAGCTTAGCTGGGTACGCGGACACTGAAGCTTTCTTT. Its translation is CASSLAGYADTEAFF.

The chain uses TRBV28 and TRBJ1-5; 7 nucleotides agree with TRBD1. The germline V gene has CDR1 MDHEN and CDR2 SYDVKM. The junction had 12 bases not matched to a gene; V was cut back by 3 bases and J by 4 bases. The CDR3 length is 17 residues. The CDR3 region is CASSFFSTGRGNQPQHF. CDR3 DNA: TGTGCCAGCAGTTTTTTCTCAACGGGCAGGGGGAATCAGCCCCAGCATTTT. Looking up the rest from reference TRBV28 and TRBJ1-5 gives the full variable domain: DVKVTQSSRYLVKRTGEKVFLECVQDMDHENMFWYRQDPGLGLRLIYFSYDVKMKEKGDIPEGYSVSREKKERFSLILESASTNQTSMYLCASSFFSTGRGNQPQHFGDGTRLSIL.

The chain carries TRBV29-1 and TRBJ2-5; 8 bases map to TRBD1. This CDR3 region has 14 residues. Germline V gives CDR1 SQVTM, CDR2 ANQGSEA. V lost 6 bases to trimming and J lost 4 bases; unmatched junction nucleotides: 10. The CDR3 nucleotides read TGCAGCGTCAAAACAGGGGGAGGTCGAGAGACCCAGTACTTC. Its translation is CSVKTGGGRETQYF. Complete variable domain (other parts from reference TRBV29-1 and TRBJ2-5): SAVISQKPSRDICQRGTSLTIQCQVDSQVTMMFWYRQQPGQSLTLIATANQGSEATYESGFVIDKFPISRPNLTFSTLTVSNMSPEDSSIYLCSVKTGGGRETQYFGPGTRLLVL.

The genes are TRBV7-9 and TRBJ1-4; TRBD1 agrees at 7 bases. J lost 8 bases, V lost 5 bases, and 8 bases had no gene match. CDR3 length: 14 amino acids. Looked up from germline, CDR1 is SEHNR and CDR2 is FQNEAQ (reference sequence). For the CDR3, the DNA is TGTGCCAGCAGCCTAGGGGGCGCGGGAGAAAAACTGTTTTTT. It translates to CASSLGGAGEKLFF.

The chain is built from TRBV28 and TRBJ2-7; 12 positions match TRBD2. The CDR3 length is 15 residues. Losses at the gene ends were 6 bases for V and 5 bases for J; bases not matched to a gene: 8. From germline, CDR1 is MDHEN and CDR2 SYDVKM. CDR3 DNA: TGTGCCAGCAGAGACAGACTAGCGGGAGCCCACGAGCAGTACTTC. Amino acids: CASRDRLAGAHEQYF. Full variable domain (remainder filled in from reference TRBV28 and TRBJ2-7): DVKVTQSSRYLVKRTGEKVFLECVQDMDHENMFWYRQDPGLGLRLIYFSYDVKMKEKGDIPEGYSVSREKKERFSLILESASTNQTSMYLCASRDRLAGAHEQYFGPGTRLTVT.